This record looks at one TCR beta chain sequence and its context. Antigen unknown. Per the germline V gene, CDR1 is LNHDA and CDR2 is SQIVND (reference sequence). This CDR3 has 17 residues. UMIs accompanied the 5'RACE template switching by which TCR beta cDNA was made. TCRdb reprocessed the 5' RACE reads; each CDR3 protein has one entry and no DNA is given. Here the sample table reports a few hundred thousand distinct CDR3 sequences. The data were obtained in a study of T cells expressing NK-cell markers. Study conclusions and caveats: NKG2C+ dominant clonotype frequencies in over 5 donors were about 1.0-8% of CD8+ T cells.

Sequenced sample: blood T cells: a sorted CD56 or NKG2C T cell subset, CD4+ or CD8+ T cells, or bulk PBMC T cells (not recorded which). This receptor was taken from a man aged 18 to 69 in good health. This rearrangement joins TRBV19 to TRBJ1-5; without DNA, the TCRdb call of TRBD1 cannot be checked. The CDR3 region is CASSDPTGRGRNQPQHF.